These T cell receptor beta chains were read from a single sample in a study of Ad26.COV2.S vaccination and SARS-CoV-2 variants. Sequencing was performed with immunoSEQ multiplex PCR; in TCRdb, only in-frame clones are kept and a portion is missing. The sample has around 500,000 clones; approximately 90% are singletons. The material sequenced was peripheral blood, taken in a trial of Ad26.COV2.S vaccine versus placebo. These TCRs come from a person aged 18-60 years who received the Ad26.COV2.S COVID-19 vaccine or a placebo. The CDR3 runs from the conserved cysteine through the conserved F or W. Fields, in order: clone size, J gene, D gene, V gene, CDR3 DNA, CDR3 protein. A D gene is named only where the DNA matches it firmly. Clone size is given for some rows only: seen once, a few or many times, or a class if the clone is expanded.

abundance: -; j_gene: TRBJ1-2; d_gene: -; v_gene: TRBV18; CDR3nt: TGTGCCAGCTCTACGCTTCAGGGGATACACTATGGCTACACCTTC; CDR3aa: CASSTLQGIHYGYTF
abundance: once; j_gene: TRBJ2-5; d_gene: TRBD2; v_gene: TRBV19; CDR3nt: TGTGCCAGTAGTATAGGGGCTAGCGGGAGCCCCGGTCAAGAGACCCAGTACTTC; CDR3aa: CASSIGASGSPGQETQYF
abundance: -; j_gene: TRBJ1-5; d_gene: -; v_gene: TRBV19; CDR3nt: TGTGCCAGTAGTATTTCGAGAGGACAGAAATATAGCAATCAGCCCCAGCATTTT; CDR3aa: CASSISRGQKYSNQPQHF
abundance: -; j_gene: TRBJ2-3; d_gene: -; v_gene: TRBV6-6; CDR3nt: TGTGCCCACCGGGGCCGACTAGGGGCAGATACGCAGTATTTT; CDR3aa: CAHRGRLGADTQYF
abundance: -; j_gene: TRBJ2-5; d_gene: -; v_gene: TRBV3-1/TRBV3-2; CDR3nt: TGTGCCAGCAGCCAAGAGGGAGGTCAGACCCAGTACTTC; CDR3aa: CASSQEGGQTQYF
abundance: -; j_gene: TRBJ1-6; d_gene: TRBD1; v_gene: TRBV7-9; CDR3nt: TGTGCCAGCAGCTTAGTAGGGACAGCCAATTCACCCCTCCACTTT; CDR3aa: CASSLVGTANSPLHF
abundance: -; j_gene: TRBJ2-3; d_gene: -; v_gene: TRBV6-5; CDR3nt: TGTGCCATAGTCAGGGGCGATTCGGCCACAGATACGCAGTATTTT; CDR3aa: CAIVRGDSATDTQYF
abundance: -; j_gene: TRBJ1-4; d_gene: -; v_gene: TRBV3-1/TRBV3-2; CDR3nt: TGTGCCAGCAGCCAAGAAGGGTACAGACCTAATGAAAAACTGTTTTTT; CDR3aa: CASSQEGYRPNEKLFF
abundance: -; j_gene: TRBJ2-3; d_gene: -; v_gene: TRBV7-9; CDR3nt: TGTGCCAGCAGCCTCGGACAGAGCGACACAGATACGCAGTATTTT; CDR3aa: CASSLGQSDTDTQYF
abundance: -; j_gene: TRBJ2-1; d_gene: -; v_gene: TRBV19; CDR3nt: TGTGCCAGTAGTCCCCGGGGACTTAATGAGCAGTTCTTC; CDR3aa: CASSPRGLNEQFF
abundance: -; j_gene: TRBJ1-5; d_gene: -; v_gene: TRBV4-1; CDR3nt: TGCGCCAGCAGCCAAGCCACCGTAGGGCCCCAGCATTTT; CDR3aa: CASSQATVGPQHF
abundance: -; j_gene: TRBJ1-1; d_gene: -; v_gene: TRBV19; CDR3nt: TGTGCCACCAAAGGTCTGGCGATGAACACTGAAGCTTTCTTT; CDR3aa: CATKGLAMNTEAFF
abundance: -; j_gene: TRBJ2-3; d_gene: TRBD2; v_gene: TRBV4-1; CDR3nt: TGCGCCAGCAAACATCGGGACTCATGGAGCGGGGGGAACACAGATACGCAGTATTTT; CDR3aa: CASKHRDSWSGGNTDTQYF
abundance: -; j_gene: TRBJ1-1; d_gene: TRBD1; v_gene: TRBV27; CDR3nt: TGTGCCAGCAGGCAGGGGGAGCAGAACACTGAAGCTTTCTTT; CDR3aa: CASRQGEQNTEAFF
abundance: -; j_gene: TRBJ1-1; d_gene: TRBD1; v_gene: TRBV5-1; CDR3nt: TGCGCCAGCAGGTCGACAGGGGGCAGTGGCACTGAAGCTTTCTTT; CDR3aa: CASRSTGGSGTEAFF
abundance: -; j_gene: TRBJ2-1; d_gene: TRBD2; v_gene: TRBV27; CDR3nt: TGTGCCAGCAGTCCGTTCACCGGGACTAGGACTTGGGGTGAGCAGTTCTTC; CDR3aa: CASSPFTGTRTWGEQFF
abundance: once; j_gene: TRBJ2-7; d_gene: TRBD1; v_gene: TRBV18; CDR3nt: TGTGCCAGCTCAGCAGACAGGGGTACCTACGAGCAGTACTTC; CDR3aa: CASSADRGTYEQYF
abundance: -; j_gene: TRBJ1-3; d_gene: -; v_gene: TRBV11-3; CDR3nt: TGTGCCAGCAGCTTAGGCCATCGAAACACCATATATTTT; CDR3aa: CASSLGHRNTIYF
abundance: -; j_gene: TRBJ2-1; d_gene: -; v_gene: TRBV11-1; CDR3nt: TGTGCCAGCAGCCCCCCAGCCCGGCGGAACAATGAGCAGTTCTTC; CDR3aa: CASSPPARRNNEQFF
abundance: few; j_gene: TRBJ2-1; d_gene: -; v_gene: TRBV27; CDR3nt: TGTGCCAGCAGTCTCGGGACTGGAGACTACAATGAGCAGTTCTTC; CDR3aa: CASSLGTGDYNEQFF
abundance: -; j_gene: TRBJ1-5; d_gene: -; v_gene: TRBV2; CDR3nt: TGTGCCAGCAGTCTTCCTCCACTTGGAAACAGGCGCAATCAGCCCCAGCATTTT; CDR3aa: CASSLPPLGNRRNQPQHF
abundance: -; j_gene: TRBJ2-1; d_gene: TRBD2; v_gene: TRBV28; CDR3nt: TGTGCCAGCAGTTTCGACTTTTCGAGCGGGAGGAATTGGAATGAGCAGTTCTTC; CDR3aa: CASSFDFSSGRNWNEQFF
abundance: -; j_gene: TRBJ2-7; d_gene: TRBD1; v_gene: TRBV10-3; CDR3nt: TGTGCCACTGTGCGGGACAGGGCTTCCTACGAGCAGTACTTC; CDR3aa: CATVRDRASYEQYF
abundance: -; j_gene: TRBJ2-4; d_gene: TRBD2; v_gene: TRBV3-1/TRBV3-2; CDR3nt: TGTGCCAGCAGCTTAGCGGGATCCAAAAACATTCAGTACTTC; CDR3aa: CASSLAGSKNIQYF
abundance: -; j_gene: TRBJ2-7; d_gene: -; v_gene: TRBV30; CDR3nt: TGTGCCTGGGCCAGACCTAGCTCCTACGAGCAGTACTTC; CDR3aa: CAWARPSSYEQYF
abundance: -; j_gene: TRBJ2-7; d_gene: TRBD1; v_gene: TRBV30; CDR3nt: TGTGCCTGGAGTGCCCCCGGCGGGACAGGACTCTACGAGCAGTACTTC; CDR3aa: CAWSAPGGTGLYEQYF
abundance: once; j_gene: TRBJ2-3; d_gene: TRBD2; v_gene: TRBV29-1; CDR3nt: TGCAGCGTTGAGGGGACTAGCGGGAGACCGGGCGATACGCAGTATTTT; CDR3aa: CSVEGTSGRPGDTQYF
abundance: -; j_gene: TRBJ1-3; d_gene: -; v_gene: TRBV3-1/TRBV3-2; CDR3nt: TGTGCCAGCAGCCAAACGGACACAGGAAACACCATATATTTT; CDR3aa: CASSQTDTGNTIYF
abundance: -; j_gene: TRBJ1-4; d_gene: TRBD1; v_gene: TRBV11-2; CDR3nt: TGTGCCAGCAGCTTGATGGAGCCGCTCCAGGGGGCCGAAAAACTGTTTTTT; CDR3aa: CASSLMEPLQGAEKLFF
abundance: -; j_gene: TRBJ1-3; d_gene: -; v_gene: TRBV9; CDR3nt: TGTGCCAGCAGCGTAGGCGGGGGCTCTGGAAACACCATATATTTT; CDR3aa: CASSVGGGSGNTIYF
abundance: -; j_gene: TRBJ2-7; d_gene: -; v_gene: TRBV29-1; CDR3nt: TGCAGCGTTTCTGGGGCAGGTTACGAGCAGTACTTC; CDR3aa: CSVSGAGYEQYF
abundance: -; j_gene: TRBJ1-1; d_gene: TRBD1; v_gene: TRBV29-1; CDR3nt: TGCAGCGTTAGGGGGCCCGACGGAGCGCGTTTTGAAGCTTTCTTT; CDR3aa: CSVRGPDGARFEAFF
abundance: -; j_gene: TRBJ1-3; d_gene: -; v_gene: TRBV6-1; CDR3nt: TGTGCCAGCAGTGAACACGAAGGTAGCGGAAACACCATATATTTT; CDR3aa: CASSEHEGSGNTIYF
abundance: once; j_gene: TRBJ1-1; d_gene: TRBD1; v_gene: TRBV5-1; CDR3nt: TGCGCCAGCAGCTTGGACAGGGGAGAGAGGGCTGAAGCTTTCTTT; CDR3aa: CASSLDRGERAEAFF
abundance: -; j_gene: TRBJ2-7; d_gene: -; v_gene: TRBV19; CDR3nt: TGTGCCAGTAGGCCACAGGGACCCACCTACGAGCAGTACTTC; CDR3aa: CASRPQGPTYEQYF
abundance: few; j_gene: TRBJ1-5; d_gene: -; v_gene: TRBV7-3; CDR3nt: TGTGCCAGCAGCTTTGACCAGCCCCAGCATTTT; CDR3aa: CASSFDQPQHF
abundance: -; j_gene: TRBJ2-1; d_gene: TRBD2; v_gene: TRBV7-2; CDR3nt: TGTGCCAGCAGCTACCTCACTAGCGGGGGGGCCAATGAGCAGTTCTTC; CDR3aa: CASSYLTSGGANEQFF
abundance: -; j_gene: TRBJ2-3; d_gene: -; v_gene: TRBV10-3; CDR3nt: TGTGCCATCGGAACAGGGTCCGGAACAGATACGCAGTATTTT; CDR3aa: CAIGTGSGTDTQYF
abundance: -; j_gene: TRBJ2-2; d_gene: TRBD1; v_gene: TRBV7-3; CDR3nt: TGTGCCAGCAGCTCCGGACAGGGCGACACCGGGGAGCTGTTTTTT; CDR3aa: CASSSGQGDTGELFF
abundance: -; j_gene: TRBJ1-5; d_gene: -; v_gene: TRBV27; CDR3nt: TGTGCCAGCACCAAAGAGAGGGGACAGCCCCAGCATTTT; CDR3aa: CASTKERGQPQHF
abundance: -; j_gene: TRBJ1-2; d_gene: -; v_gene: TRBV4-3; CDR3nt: TGCGCCAGCAGCCAAGAGAGGCAGGGCGTTCACACCTTC; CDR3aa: CASSQERQGVHTF
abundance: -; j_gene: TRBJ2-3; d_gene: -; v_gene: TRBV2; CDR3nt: TGTGCCGCAGGTGAGGCAGGGAGCACAGATACGCAGTATTTT; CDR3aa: CAAGEAGSTDTQYF
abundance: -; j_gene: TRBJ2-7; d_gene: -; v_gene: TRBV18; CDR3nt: TGTGCCAGCTCAGGGGACTCCTACGAGCAGTACTTC; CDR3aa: CASSGDSYEQYF
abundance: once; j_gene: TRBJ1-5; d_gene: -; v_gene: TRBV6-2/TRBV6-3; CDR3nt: TGTGCCAGCAGCTTCGCTAGGGGACCGATTAGCAATCAGCCCCAGCATTTT; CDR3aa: CASSFARGPISNQPQHF
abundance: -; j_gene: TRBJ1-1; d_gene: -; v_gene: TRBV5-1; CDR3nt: TGCGCCAGCAGCTTGGGAGTACTGAGGAACACTGAAGCTTTCTTT; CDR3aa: CASSLGVLRNTEAFF
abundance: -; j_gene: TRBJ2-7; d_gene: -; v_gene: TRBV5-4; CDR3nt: TGTGCCAGCAGCGAAGATTACTTCGAGCAGTACTTC; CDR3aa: CASSEDYFEQYF
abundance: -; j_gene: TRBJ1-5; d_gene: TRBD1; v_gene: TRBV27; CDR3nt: TGTGCCAGCAGCGGAGGACAGGGGGCCGCGGGGAGCAATCAGCCCCAGCATTTT; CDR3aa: CASSGGQGAAGSNQPQHF
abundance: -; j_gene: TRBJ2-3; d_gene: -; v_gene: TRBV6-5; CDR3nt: TGTGCCAGCAAATCGAAAGGGGACACAGATACGCAGTATTTT; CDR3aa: CASKSKGDTDTQYF
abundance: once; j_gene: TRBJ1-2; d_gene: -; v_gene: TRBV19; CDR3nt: TGTGCCAGTAGTATAAAGTTCCAGCTGGCGACTGACTATGGCTACACCTTC; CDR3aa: CASSIKFQLATDYGYTF
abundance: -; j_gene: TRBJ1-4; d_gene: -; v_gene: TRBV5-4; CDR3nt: TGTGCCAGCAGCTTGGGCCCACAGATAACTAATGAAAAACTGTTTTTT; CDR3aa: CASSLGPQITNEKLFF
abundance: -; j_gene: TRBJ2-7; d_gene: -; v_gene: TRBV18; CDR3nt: TGTGCCAGCTCACCAGGGGACAATTACGAGCAGTACTTC; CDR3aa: CASSPGDNYEQYF
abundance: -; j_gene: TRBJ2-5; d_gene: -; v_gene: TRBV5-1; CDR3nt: TGCGCCAGCAGCTTCGCGGCTCAAGAGACCCAGTACTTC; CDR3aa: CASSFAAQETQYF
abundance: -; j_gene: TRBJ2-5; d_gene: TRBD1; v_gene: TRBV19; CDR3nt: TGTGCCAGTAGTGGACAGGGGGCGGTTGAGACCCAGTACTTC; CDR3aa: CASSGQGAVETQYF
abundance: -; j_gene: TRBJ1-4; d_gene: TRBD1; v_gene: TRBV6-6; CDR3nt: TGTGCCAGCAGTTATACAGGGGATGAAAAACTGTTTTTT; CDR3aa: CASSYTGDEKLFF
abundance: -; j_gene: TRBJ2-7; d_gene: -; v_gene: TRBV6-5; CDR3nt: TGTGCCAGCAGGGGCCACCGCTCCTACGAGCAGTACTTC; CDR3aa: CASRGHRSYEQYF
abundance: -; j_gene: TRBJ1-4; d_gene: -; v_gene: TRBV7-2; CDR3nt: TGTGCCAGCAGCACCGGGACAAATGAAAAACTGTTTTTT; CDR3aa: CASSTGTNEKLFF
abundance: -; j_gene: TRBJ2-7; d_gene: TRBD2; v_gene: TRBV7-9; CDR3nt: TGTGCCAGCAGCTTTACTAGCGGGAGCTACGAGCAGTACTTC; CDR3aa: CASSFTSGSYEQYF
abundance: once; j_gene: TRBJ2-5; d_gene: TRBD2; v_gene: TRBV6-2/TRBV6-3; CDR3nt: TGTGCCAGCAGTTCCCGGGGCGGGGGACAAGAGACCCAGTACTTC; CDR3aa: CASSSRGGGQETQYF
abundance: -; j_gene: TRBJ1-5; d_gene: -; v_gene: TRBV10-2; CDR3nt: TGCGCCAGCACCCCTAAAGGGGAGGGCAATCAGCCCCAGCATTTT; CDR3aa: CASTPKGEGNQPQHF
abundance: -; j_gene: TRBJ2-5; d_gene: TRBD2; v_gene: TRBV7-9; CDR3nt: TGTGCCAGCAGCTTAGGCGGGTCTAGCGGAACAGAAGAGACCCAGTACTTC; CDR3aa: CASSLGGSSGTEETQYF